This T cell receptor beta chain was captured in a study of T-cell memory formation after mild COVID-19. Each CDR3 protein gets one entry after TCRdb re-called the 5' RACE reads with MiXCR. The repertoire includes more than 300,000 distinct CDR3 sequences, roughly 13% of them detected once, and about 20% sits in the top ten. CDR3 length equals 15 residues. V lost 5 bases and J lost 2; bases outside the gene matches: 6. Germline V gives CDR1 SEHNR, CDR2 FQNEAQ (reference sequence). Whole-study findings and limits: A subset of responding clones appeared in pre-infection memory, suggesting cross-reactive memory joined.

As for this clonotype: Antigen specificity is unknown.

The source is a man younger than 30 who had mild COVID-19 (a few samples of this study predate the infection). Cell type and time point are not known. The sequenced sample consisted of PBMCs or a T cell subset sorted from them (not recorded which). The chain couples TRBV7-9 to TRBJ2-4, with 7 bases aligning to TRBD1. CDR3 DNA sequence: TGTGCCAGCAGCGCCCAGGGACAGTCCAAAAACATTCAGTACTTC. Translated, it gives CASSAQGQSKNIQYF.